This TCR beta chain was identified during a study of blood T cell repertoires in COVID-19 (dated by TCRdb to about 2020). With regard to the full study: The collaborator samples originated in the United States, Italy and Spain and spanned the acute and convalescent phases of COVID-19. The prospective study material was composed of cDNA or gDNA derived from T cells, B-cell-depleted T cells, or PBMCs. The dataset comprised deeply sampled blood TCRbeta repertoires from subjects exposed to, actively infected with, or recovered from COVID-19. The repertoires were released in a freely available public database meant as a resource for research on the immune response to SARS-CoV-2. The samples were drawn from two sources: the first 160 participants of the ongoing ImmuneRACE study, and fewer than 1,500 subjects contributed by 6 global collaborators. Sample metadata almost always included a de-identified subject ID, COVID-19 status, age in years and sex. Where available, HLA class I and class II types were obtained from metadata supplied by the sample provider rather than from assay-based typing.

Each collaborating institution followed its own protocols to collect whole blood in K2EDTA tubes. For TCRbeta analysis, collaborators shipped samples in one of three forms: frozen whole blood, isolated PBMCs, or DNA extracted from either of those sample types. Counted from cysteine to phenylalanine, this CDR3 has 13 amino acids. CDR3 DNA is the only sequence kept; it has 39 bases, read in frame from the first base. The germline V gene specifies SGDLS as CDR1 and YYNGEE as CDR2. A distance of 9 bases separates the germline ends of V and J, which lose 0 bases and 5 bases respectively. The full study reports these points: The amount of clinical and demographic metadata varied by source and participant and was provided uncurated.

This clone has only one observation. Its antigen is not yet known. Base quality data are lacking; no much larger clone is found one base away. The immunoSEQ Assay, a bias-controlled multiplex PCR, was used to amplify TCRbeta CDR3 regions from genomic DNA. The authors' pipeline ran thus. Within the assay, amplification of reference gene primers was used to estimate how many nucleated cells each sample contained. To quantify the absolute abundance of each unique TCRbeta CDR3 rearrangement, sequence reads were collapsed and filtered. For each sample, productive Simpson clonality was calculated by taking the square root of Simpson's diversity index across productive rearrangements. Entries here come from immuneACCESS through TCRdb and include only in-frame sequences with V and J called. Some clones fail to appear in such tables; in the studies checked, an unresolved V gene covers under half of the shortfall, and the cause of the remainder is unknown. D and trimming were read from the DNA, whereas the V and J calls and clone size are those reported in that table. This sample holds some 270,000 clones; roughly nine tenths were observed only once. Of the sample, 2% to 2.5% falls within the top ten clones.

The source material was peripheral blood. The sequence was obtained from a man aged 45 to 65 with acute or convalescent COVID-19. In this chain, TRBV9 is recombined with TRBJ2-7, with TRBD1 perhaps the D gene, on 5 matching bases. The CDR3 in this case is CASSVALRDEQYF. The base sequence is TGTGCCAGCAGCGTAGCCCTCAGGGACGAGCAGTACTTC.